The rows below give T cell receptor beta chains drawn from one sample of a study of blood T cells in healthy people across ages. Each CDR3 protein gets one entry after TCRdb re-called the 5' RACE reads with MiXCR. This table has fewer than 900,000 distinct CDR3 sequences, around 46% appearing once. The specimen sequenced was blood. Receptor source: a woman aged 60-75 years in good health. Both conserved end residues are part of each CDR3.

J | V | CDR3
TRBJ1-4 | TRBV29-1 | CSVGGGGEKLFF
TRBJ2-1 | TRBV29-1 | CSVERAGRETQFF
TRBJ2-3 | TRBV20-1 | CSARDLASGNTDTQYF
TRBJ2-7 | TRBV5-1 | CASSLQVGSSYEQYF
TRBJ2-1 | TRBV20-1 | CSQGTGGRALPNEQFF
TRBJ1-4 | TRBV18 | CASSTTGGTNEKLFF
TRBJ2-1 | TRBV20-1 | CSVGAGATISYNEQFF
TRBJ2-1 | TRBV12-3/TRBV12-4 | CASSPRTRSYNEQFF
TRBJ1-6 | TRBV6-5 | CASSYRESNSPLHF
TRBJ2-3 | TRBV7-9 | CASSFTTSGGTDTQYF
TRBJ2-7 | TRBV29-1 | CSVGGPSDEQYF
TRBJ2-5 | TRBV12-3/TRBV12-4 | CASSWGLAGVETQYF
- | TRBV5-6 | CASTPSRRYEQYF
TRBJ2-1 | TRBV29-1 | CSTRTSGNEQFF
TRBJ1-5 | TRBV6-2/TRBV6-3 | CASGTEVTGQPPHF
TRBJ2-5 | TRBV10-3 | CAISEGSGGALETQYF
TRBJ2-1 | TRBV20-1 | CSGRTSGKNEQFF
TRBJ1-1 | TRBV7-3 | CASSLRAPRQGLNTEAFF
TRBJ1-5 | TRBV7-8 | CASSLVDGSLNQPQHF
TRBJ2-1 | TRBV4-3 | CASSQELAGQWNEQFF
TRBJ2-3 | TRBV25-1 | CASSPRTSGRFTSTDTQYF
TRBJ2-1 | TRBV5-1 | CASSQNPGGGWNEQFF
TRBJ2-2 | TRBV20-1 | CSAPRGAPDTGELFF
TRBJ2-1 | TRBV20-1 | CSTLAGGGNEQFF
TRBJ2-5 | TRBV7-2 | CASSSWTGSEETQYF
TRBJ2-3 | TRBV10-3 | CAISGSGADTQYF
TRBJ2-7 | TRBV7-9 | CASSLGRGETRYF
TRBJ2-7 | TRBV12-3/TRBV12-4 | CASSLPQGNNEQYF
TRBJ2-7 | TRBV6-5 | CASSQGVFEQYF
- | TRBV29-1 | CSVESEGPGLAGADPKNEQYF
TRBJ1-2 | TRBV5-1 | CASSTGTYGYTF
TRBJ2-4 | TRBV12-3/TRBV12-4 | CASSLGGSEEAKNIQYF
TRBJ1-4 | TRBV12-3/TRBV12-4 | CASSPNTGGNEKLFF
- | TRBV7-9 | CASSRLARGYNEQYF
TRBJ1-1 | TRBV7-2 | CASSLSTRGGEAFF
TRBJ1-1 | TRBV27 | CASSLFAGQEAFF
TRBJ2-5 | TRBV20-1 | CSARDAGRVETQYF
TRBJ1-2 | TRBV20-1 | CSAREDSVNGYTF
TRBJ2-5 | TRBV9 | CASSVDNGLAGETQYF
TRBJ2-5 | TRBV5-5 | CASSLSSADNEQYF
TRBJ2-5 | TRBV7-6 | CASSATLIQETQYF
- | TRBV6-2/TRBV6-3 | CASSALGVYEQYF
TRBJ2-5 | TRBV11-2 | CASSFNQGLAETQYF
TRBJ1-1 | TRBV20-1 | CSASPGQNTEAFF
TRBJ2-1 | TRBV20-1 | CSARDGGASDYNEQFF
TRBJ2-7 | TRBV5-1 | CASSLEIPYEQYF
TRBJ1-2 | TRBV14 | CASSQERDRGLYYGYTF
TRBJ2-3 | TRBV5-1 | CASSLANGAGVITDTQYF
TRBJ1-5 | TRBV11-1 | CASSQGTGRNQPQHF
TRBJ2-3 | TRBV7-2 | CASSVGGSLDTQYF
TRBJ2-3 | TRBV14 | CASSQELVADTQYF
TRBJ2-7 | TRBV20-1 | CSAASPHGVTYEQYF
TRBJ2-1 | TRBV18 | CASSPTTGTGNSEQFF
TRBJ2-7 | TRBV6-2/TRBV6-3 | CASIEARAGGYEQYF
- | TRBV7-2 | CASSLAGVQYEQYF
TRBJ2-7 | TRBV9 | CASSVGPSSGLYNEQYF
TRBJ2-1 | TRBV4-3 | CASSQGGGLAGPEQFF